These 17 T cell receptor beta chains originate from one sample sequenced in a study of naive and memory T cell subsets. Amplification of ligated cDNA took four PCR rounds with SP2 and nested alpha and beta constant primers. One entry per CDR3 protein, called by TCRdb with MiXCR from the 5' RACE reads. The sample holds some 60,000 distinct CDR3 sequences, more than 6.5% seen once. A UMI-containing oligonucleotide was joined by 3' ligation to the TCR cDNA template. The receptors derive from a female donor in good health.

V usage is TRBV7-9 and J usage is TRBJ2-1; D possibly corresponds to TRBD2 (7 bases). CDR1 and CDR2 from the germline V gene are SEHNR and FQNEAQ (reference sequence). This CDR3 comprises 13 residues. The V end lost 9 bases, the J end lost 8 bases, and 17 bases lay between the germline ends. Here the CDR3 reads CASDRGAIDEQFF. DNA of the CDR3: TGTGCCAGTGACCGGGGGGCTATCGATGAGCAGTTCTTC.

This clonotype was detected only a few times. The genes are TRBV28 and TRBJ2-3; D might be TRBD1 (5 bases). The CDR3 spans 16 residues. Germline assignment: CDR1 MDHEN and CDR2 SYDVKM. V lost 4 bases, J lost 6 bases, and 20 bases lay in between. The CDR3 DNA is TGTGCCAGCAGTTCCCCAAGCAGCGTGAAGGGGGATACGCAGTATTTT. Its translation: CASSSPSSVKGDTQYF. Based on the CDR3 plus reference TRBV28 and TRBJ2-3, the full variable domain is DVKVTQSSRYLVKRTGEKVFLECVQDMDHENMFWYRQDPGLGLRLIYFSYDVKMKEKGDIPEGYSVSREKKERFSLILESASTNQTSMYLCASSSPSSVKGDTQYFGPGTRLTVL.

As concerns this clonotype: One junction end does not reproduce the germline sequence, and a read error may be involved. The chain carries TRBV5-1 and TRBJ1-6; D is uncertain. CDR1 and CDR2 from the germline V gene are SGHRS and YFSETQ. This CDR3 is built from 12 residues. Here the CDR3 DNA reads TGCGCCAGCAGGGTAAGGGATTCACCCCTCAACTTT. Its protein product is CASRVRDSPLNF.

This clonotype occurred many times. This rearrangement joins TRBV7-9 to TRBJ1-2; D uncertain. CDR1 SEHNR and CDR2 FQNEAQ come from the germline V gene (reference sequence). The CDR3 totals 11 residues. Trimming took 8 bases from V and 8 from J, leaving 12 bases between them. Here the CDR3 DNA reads TGTGCCAGCTCTGAGCGGGTGGGCTACACCTTC. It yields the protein CASSERVGYTF. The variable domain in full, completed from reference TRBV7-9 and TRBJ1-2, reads DTGVSQNPRHKITKRGQNVTFRCDPISEHNRLYWYRQTLGQGPEFLTYFQNEAQLEKSRLLSDRFSAERPKGSFSTLEIQRTEQGDSAMYLCASSERVGYTFGSGTRLTVV.

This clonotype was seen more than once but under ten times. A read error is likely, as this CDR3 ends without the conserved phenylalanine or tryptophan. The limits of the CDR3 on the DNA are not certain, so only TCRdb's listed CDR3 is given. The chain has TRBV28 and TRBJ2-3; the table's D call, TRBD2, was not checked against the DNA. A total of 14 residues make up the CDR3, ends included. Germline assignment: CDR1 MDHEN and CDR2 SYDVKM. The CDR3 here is CASSLLAGGPEPDM.

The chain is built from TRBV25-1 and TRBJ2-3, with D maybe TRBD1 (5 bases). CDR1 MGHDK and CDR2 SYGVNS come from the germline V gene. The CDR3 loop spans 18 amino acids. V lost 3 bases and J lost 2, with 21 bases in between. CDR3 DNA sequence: TGTGCCAGCAGTGATTTTCGCAGGGCCGAGGCAATCACAGATACGCAGTATTTT. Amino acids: CASSDFRRAEAITDTQYF.

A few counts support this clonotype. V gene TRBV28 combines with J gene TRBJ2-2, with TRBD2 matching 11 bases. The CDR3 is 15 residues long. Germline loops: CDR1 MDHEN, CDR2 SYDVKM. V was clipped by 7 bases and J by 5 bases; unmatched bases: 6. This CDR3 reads CASNTSGRRTGELFF. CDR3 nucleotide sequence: TGTGCCAGCAATACTAGCGGGAGAAGGACCGGGGAGCTGTTTTTT.

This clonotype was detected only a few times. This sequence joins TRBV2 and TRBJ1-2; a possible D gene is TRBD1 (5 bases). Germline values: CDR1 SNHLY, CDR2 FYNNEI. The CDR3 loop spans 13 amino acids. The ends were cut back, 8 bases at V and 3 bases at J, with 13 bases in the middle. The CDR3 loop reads CASHTGTHYGYTF. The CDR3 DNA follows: TGTGCCAGCCACACAGGAACCCACTATGGCTACACCTTC.

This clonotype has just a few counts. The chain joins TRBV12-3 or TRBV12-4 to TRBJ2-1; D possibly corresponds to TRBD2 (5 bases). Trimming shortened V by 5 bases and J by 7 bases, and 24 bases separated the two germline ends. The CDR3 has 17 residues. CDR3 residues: CASSPTLGLARTNEQFF. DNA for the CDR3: TGTGCCAGCAGTCCCACGCTGGGTTTAGCGAGAACGAATGAGCAGTTCTTC.

CDR3 nucleotide sequence: TGCAGTGCTAGAGATGCAGCGGGAGTGGGCATCCACGAGCAGTACTTC. Amino acids: CSARDAAGVGIHEQYF. The chain joins TRBV20-1 to TRBJ2-7; 8 bases fit TRBD2. The CDR3 loop spans 16 amino acids. The junction had 12 bases not matched to a gene; V was cut back by 0 bases and J by 5 bases. Germline V gene lookup returns CDR1 DFQATT and CDR2 SNEGSKA (reference sequence).

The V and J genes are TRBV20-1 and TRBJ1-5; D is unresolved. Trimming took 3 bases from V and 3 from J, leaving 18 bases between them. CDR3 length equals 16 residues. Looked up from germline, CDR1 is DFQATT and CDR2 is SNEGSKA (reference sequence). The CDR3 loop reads CSARTSGELNNQPQHF. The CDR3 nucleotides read TGCAGTGCTAGGACGAGCGGGGAGTTGAACAATCAGCCCCAGCATTTT.

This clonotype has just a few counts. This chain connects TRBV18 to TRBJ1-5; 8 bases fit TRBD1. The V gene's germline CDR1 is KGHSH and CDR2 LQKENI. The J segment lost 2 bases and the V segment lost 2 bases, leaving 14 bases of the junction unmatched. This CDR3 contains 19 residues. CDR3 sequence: CASSPFDRGSSRGNQPQHF. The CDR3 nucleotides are TGTGCCAGCTCACCATTCGACAGGGGCTCATCCCGGGGCAATCAGCCCCAGCATTTT.

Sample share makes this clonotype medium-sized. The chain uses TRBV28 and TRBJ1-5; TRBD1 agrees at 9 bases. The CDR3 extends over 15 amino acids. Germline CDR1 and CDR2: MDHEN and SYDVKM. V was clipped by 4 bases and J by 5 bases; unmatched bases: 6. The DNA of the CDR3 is TGTGCCAGCAGTTCCTCCGGGACAGGGTATCAGCCCCAGCATTTT. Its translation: CASSSSGTGYQPQHF.

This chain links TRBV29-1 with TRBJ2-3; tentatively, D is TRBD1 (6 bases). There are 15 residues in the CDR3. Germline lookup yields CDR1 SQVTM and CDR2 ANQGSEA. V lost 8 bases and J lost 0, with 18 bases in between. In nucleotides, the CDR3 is TGCAGCTTCTTTTATGGGGGCGCTAGCACAGATACGCAGTATTTT. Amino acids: CSFFYGGASTDTQYF.

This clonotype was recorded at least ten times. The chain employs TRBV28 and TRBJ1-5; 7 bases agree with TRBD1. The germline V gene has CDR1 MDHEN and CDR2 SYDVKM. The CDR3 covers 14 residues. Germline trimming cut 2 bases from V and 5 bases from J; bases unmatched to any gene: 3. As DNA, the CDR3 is TGTGCCAGCAGTTTAGGGCAGGGGGATCAGCCCCAGCATTTT. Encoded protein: CASSLGQGDQPQHF.

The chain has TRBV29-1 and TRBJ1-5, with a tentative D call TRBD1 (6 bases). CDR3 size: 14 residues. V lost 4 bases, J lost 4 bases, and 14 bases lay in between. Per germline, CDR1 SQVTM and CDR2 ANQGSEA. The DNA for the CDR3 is TGCAGCGTTGCCACATCGCAGGGGAATCAGCCCCAGCATTTT. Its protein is CSVATSQGNQPQHF.

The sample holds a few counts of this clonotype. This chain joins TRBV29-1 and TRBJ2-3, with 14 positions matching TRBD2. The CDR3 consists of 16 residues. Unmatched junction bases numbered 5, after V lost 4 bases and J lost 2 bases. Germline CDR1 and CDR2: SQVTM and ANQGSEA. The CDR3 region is CSVGGTSGGITDTQYF. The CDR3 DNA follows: TGCAGCGTTGGCGGGACTAGCGGGGGCATCACAGATACGCAGTATTTT.